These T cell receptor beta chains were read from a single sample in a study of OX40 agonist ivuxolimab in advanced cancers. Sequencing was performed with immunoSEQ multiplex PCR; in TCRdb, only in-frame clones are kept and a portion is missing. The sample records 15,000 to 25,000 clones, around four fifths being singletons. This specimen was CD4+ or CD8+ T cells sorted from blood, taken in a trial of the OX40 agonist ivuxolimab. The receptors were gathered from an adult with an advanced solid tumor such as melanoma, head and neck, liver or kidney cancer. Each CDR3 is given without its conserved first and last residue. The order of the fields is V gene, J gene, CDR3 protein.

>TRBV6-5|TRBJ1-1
ASGGLTEAF
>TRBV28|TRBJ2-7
ASSTDRIGTYEQY
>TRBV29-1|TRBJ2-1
SVEDVGGYNEQF
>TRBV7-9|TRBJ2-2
AMTGRDTGELF
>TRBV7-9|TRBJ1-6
ASSLDGGSSYNSPLH
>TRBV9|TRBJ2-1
ASSVARGQGVHEQF
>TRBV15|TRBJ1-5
ATSRAGQGFGNQPQH
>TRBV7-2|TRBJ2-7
ASSLDRGSYEQY
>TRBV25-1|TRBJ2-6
ASSDANSNSGANVLT
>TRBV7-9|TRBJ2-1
ASSPAGRQF
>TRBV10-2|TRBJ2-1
ASGGLYNEQF
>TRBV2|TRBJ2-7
ASSGKVIMLTSPYEQY
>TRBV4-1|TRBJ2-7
ASSQEIRSSYEQY
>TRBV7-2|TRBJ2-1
ASSIDRGAYNEQF
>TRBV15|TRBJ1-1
ATSREQGSDTEAF
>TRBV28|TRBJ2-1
ASSRGGRSDEQF
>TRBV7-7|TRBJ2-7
ASSPRGGSYEQY
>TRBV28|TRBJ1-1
ASRPYRGPEAF
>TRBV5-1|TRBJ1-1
ASSPSGQGNTEAF
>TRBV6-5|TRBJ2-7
ASSDRAESEQY
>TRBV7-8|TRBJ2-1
ASSQVPSGSDEQF
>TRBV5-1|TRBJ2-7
ASSLAGTTYYEQY
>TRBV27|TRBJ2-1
ASSLGVDEQF
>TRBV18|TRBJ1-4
ASSFTRAGNEKLF
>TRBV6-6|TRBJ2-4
ASSYAGSGIQY
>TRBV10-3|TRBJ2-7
AIMWGGEQY
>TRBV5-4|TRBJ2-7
ASSDRDGRTYEQY
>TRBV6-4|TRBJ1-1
ASSLTGGTEAF
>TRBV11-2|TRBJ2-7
ASSRWLYEQY
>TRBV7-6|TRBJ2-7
ASSPPSFGESYEQY
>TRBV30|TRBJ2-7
AWTGPPQLSYEQY
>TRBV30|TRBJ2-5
AWWDRRKETQY
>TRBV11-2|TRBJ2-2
ASSLVGGGYTGELF
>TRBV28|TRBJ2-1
ASPPGRGGSYNEQF
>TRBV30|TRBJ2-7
AWSGQGYEQY
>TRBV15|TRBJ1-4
ATSRDQRRQATNEKLF
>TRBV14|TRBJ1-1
ASSQDSTWGEDTEAF
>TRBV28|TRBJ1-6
ASSLTGASNSPLH
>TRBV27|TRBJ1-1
ASSLFWTEDTEAF
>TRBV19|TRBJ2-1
ASSIQGVYNEQF
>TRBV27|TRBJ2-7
ASSLADSSYEQY
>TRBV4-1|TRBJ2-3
ASSQASSGRAKDTQY
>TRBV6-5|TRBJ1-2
ASSYHSRDPGYT
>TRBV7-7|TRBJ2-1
ASSLAQGGPYNEQF
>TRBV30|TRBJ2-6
AWRRAGANVLT
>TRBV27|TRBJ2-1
ASSLGLAGANNEQF
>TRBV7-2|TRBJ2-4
ASSFSERTRKNIQY
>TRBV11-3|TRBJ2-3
ASSLGAFSTDTQY